This T cell receptor beta chain is from a study of cytomegalovirus exposure and HLA in healthy donors (dated by TCRdb to the late 2010s). As for the study more broadly: According to an earlier analysis of several hundred of the donors, some 170 million T cells yielded approximately 120 million unique TCR beta sequences and 276 Gb of sequence data. The T cell repertoires of under 700 subjects were profiled by immunosequencing and related to cytomegalovirus serostatus. Every discovery cohort repertoire had been produced on one sequencing platform. Of the 398 genotyped donors, over 65% fell in the genetic ancestry cluster associated with self-reported Caucasian donors. In a later genetic analysis, genome-wide SNP genotypes for about three fifths of the roughly 670 donors were used, and that subset was treated as a discovery cohort. About 320 gigabases of sequencing data and tens of millions of unique TCR sequences were included in an early release covering 550 to 650 HLA-typed donors. On average, roughly 240,000 unique TCR beta nucleotide sequences were sequenced per donor among a few hundred genotyped donors of the cohort, with roughly 18% of those sequences being non-productive. The study aimed to test whether signatures of past pathogen exposure could be identified by cataloging public T cell receptors. In the later analysis, no new phenotypic data were used to find candidate immune exposures; instead, reliance was placed on TCR beta sequences and their occurrence across donors. Donor age, sex, ethnicity and CMV serostatus were compiled together with the repertoire data. To predict cytomegalovirus infection status, the study brought together high-throughput TCR immunosequencing, statistical association of individual TCRs with disease status, and machine learning. Typing coverage differed by locus: A, B, C, DRB1 and DQB1 were typed in about 620-630 donors, DQA1 in approximately 520, DPA1 in 600 to 610, and DPB1 in roughly 450. Along with the approximately 600-subject first cohort, a separate validation cohort of over a hundred different subjects was used. HLA typing included class I and class II loci at four-digit resolution. A handful of DR-DQ haplotypes were handled as single units for association and clustering because linkage in the cohort was strong. A later analysis re-analyzed previously published TCR beta repertoires from roughly 630 donors and added high-resolution HLA genotyping to study TCR occurrence patterns. In an earlier analysis of several hundred of the donors, high-throughput TCR beta sequencing was used to judge whether each TCR beta V gene segment behaved as functional or pseudogenic. On the study overall, not on this receptor specifically: In both the original and validation cohorts, the classifier was reported to diagnose cytomegalovirus status with high specificity and sensitivity. Three of the identified cytomegalovirus-associated TCR beta chains were confirmed in vitro to be specific for cytomegalovirus antigens. Because counts were too low, 15 to 20 rarely observed V segments, including chromosome 9 orphons, were excluded from the earlier analysis of 587 of the donors. Most CMV-associated TCR beta chains appeared to be HLA-restricted in a later analysis, and the HLA associations seemed to be driven largely by CMV exposure. Because the 87-base-pair reads could not distinguish some IMGT-functional V segments, including TRBV6-2 and TRBV6-3, those segments were excluded. This cohort had only TCR beta chains sequenced, and the lack of alpha or paired-chain data limited which features could be detected. V-gene and J-gene trimming of TCR beta chains was associated with a missense DCLRE1C variant in a later genetic analysis, and the association was replicated in an independent cohort. Roughly uniform sequencing depth across donors was assumed in presence/absence analyses, although this assumption may not hold. A later analysis associated 15,000 to 20,000 TCR beta sequences with specific HLA alleles at a false discovery rate of 0.05. According to a later genetic analysis, donors in an Asian-associated ancestry cluster had fewer N-insertions in productive TCRs than the approximately 700-donor mean. Strong co-occurrence of HLA alleles, especially DR and DQ, made assigning TCR associations to individual alleles difficult. In an earlier analysis of more than 450 of the donors, most TCR beta V segments were observed in productive rearrangements about 90% or about 30% of the time, broadly matching IMGT annotations. CMV serostatus was the only immune exposure information available for the cohort. According to a later analysis, TCR association rates differed among HLA loci, with DRB1 alleles showing the most associated TCRs and HLA-C alleles showing the fewest. According to the authors, the approach could potentially be generalized to other disease states and immunological phenotypes. In the study, some 160 TCR beta chains were listed as associated with cytomegalovirus. Because some donors lacked HLA typing at each locus, the association tests relied only on the typed subset. A group of highly shared sequence variants was considered likely to be a technical artifact of the sequencing pipeline. A further reported finding was that TCR beta sequences accurately predicted the HLA-A and HLA-B alleles for most subjects in the first cohort. Most TCR sequences were observed very rarely across donors, whereas some public TCRs were present in many individuals. Compared with equally common non-associated chains, HLA-associated TCR beta chains in a later analysis were more clonally expanded and had lower generation probabilities. Correlated functional status among segregating V segments might be attributable to linkage disequilibrium, but an unknown experimental factor could not be ruled out. According to a later analysis, parvovirus B19, influenza, CMV and Epstein-Barr virus appeared linked to several top co-occurrence clusters.

Library generation was performed with the immunoSEQ multiplex PCR assay. For the multiplex PCR, a mixture combining 60 forward primers for TCR Vbeta segments and 13 reverse primers for TCR Jbeta segments was used. Amplification of the CDR3 region of rearranged TCR beta genes was performed with a multiplex PCR assay on genomic DNA. The Illumina HiSeq System was used to sequence the amplified TCR beta libraries as 87-base-pair reads. The study's own analysis went as follows. A later analysis counted tens of millions of unique TCR beta chains across the roughly 700 repertoires, and 9.5 million to 11 million of these chains were shared by at least two donors. Raw reads were error-corrected and collapsed into unique sequences with a nearest-neighbor algorithm that merged closely related sequences to remove PCR and sequencing errors. CDR3 sequences were aligned to IMGT reference sequences to assign V, D and J gene segments. For a sequence to be retained, at least a six-nucleotide match to both a V gene segment and a J gene segment was required. Rearrangements were called productive when the CDR3 lacked stop codons and stayed in frame with V and J; all others were non-productive. Following IMGT convention, CDR3 was defined as the stretch from the second conserved V-encoded cysteine up to the conserved J-encoded phenylalanine. The earlier analysis of roughly 590 of the donors excluded any sequence lacking an unambiguous match to a single V gene segment. In an earlier analysis of approximately 610 of the donors, V segments were called functional above 56.7% productive rearrangements and were called segregating when the between-donor standard deviation exceeded 5%. A statistical classification framework was built to diagnose cytomegalovirus status from the catalog of TCR beta chain sequences. In a later analysis, TCR nucleotide sequences were compared against IMGT/GENE-DB human TR gene sequences so that V and J genes could be assigned. A later analysis assigned CDR3 sequences and most-parsimonious VDJ recombination scenarios with the TCRdist pipeline. In a later analysis, every TCR beta chain was defined by the combination of its CDR3 amino acid sequence and its V-gene family, and reads without a unique V-gene family were dropped. As a way to deal with suspected cross-contamination and a sequencing artifact, a later analysis dropped approximately 590 nucleotide sequences that were highly shared and had low generation probability. In a later analysis, a clonal expansion index for each public chain was calculated from normalized within-repertoire ranks of inferred template counts. In a later analysis, generation probabilities were computed with a VDJ recombination model fitted to out-of-frame rearrangements, and the resulting probabilities were checked against IGoR. Hypergeometric tests were used in a later analysis to score TCR-TCR, TCR-HLA and TCR-CMV co-occurrence, with a repertoire-size bias correction applied to the TCR pairs. In a later analysis, false discovery rates were estimated by permuting HLA or CMV assignments 20 times. A later analysis grouped co-occurring TCRs with DBSCAN, adding TCRdist sequence similarity when clustering within HLA-allele-positive subsets. Repertoires with fewer than 30,000 or more than 120,000 public chains, plus five repertoires with anomalous nucleotide sharing, were excluded from co-occurrence clustering. The source is immuneACCESS, and TCRdb retained only in-frame sequences with V and J called. Part of the clones is not carried over; for the studies checked, unresolved V genes explain less than half of this, and the remainder is unexplained. For V, J and clone size, that table is used; D and trimming come from the DNA. The sample table holds nearly 110,000 clones, of which less than 85% were seen once. Clones ranked in the top ten supply approximately 3.6% of the sample.

Reading the germline V gene gives CDR1 SGDLS and CDR2 YYNGEE. Inclusive of the bounding cysteine and phenylalanine, the CDR3 is 12 residues long. The DNA shown is the 36-base CDR3, in frame from base 1. Germline trimming amounts to 6 bases on V and 6 bases on J, with 3 as the count of junction bases outside the gene matches. In total, roughly 670 healthy bone marrow donors made up the cohort. At the time of sampling, every cohort member was nominally healthy, though immune exposures that went unrecorded were likely present. The donor tested CMV seronegative, placing the donor among the 350 or so seronegative members of the cohort. Every donor gave a peripheral blood sample, and the peripheral blood mononuclear cells from that sample were used for TCR beta sequencing. Genomic DNA extraction from the blood cell samples was performed with the Qiagen DNeasy Blood Extraction Kit. With respect to this clone: There is no known antigen for this receptor. No much larger clone is present one base from it, and per-base qualities are unavailable.

The clonotype comes from a man aged 60-69 years in good health and CMV-seronegative. The sequence links TRBV9 to TRBJ2-3; 8 central bases correspond to TRBD2. The sample was PBMCs. CDR3 protein: CASNLAGDTQYF. The nucleotide sequence reads as follows: TGTGCCAGCAATTTAGCGGGGGATACGCAGTATTTT.